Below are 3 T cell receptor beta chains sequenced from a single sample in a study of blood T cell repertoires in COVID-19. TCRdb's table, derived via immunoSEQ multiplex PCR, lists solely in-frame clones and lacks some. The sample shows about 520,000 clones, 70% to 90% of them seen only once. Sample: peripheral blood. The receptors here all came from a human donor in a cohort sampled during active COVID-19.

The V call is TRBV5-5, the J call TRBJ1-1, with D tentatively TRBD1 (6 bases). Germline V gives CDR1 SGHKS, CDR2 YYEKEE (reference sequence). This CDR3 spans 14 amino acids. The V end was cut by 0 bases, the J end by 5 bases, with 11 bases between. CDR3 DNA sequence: TGTGCCAGCAGCTTGGACCCAGGGGCAACTGAAGCTTTCTTT. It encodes CASSLDPGATEAFF.

This chain's CDR3 is CASSEVPRGEKLFF. CDR3 nucleotides: TGTGCCAGCAGTGAAGTACCAAGGGGTGAAAAACTGTTTTTT. The V gene is TRBV6-1, the J gene TRBJ1-4, with D possibly matching TRBD1 (5 bases). Looked up from germline, CDR1 is MNHNS and CDR2 is SASEGT. V was clipped by 1 base and J by 7 bases, with 10 bases between them. The CDR3 loop spans 14 amino acids.

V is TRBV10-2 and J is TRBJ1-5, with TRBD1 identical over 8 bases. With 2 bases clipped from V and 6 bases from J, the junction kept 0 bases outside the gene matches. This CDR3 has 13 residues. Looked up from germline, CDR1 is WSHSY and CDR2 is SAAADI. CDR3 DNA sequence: TGCGCCAGCAGTGAGCAGGGGGCTCAGCCCCAGCATTTT. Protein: CASSEQGAQPQHF.